One sample yielded the 29 T cell receptor beta chains listed below, sequenced in a study of blood T cell repertoires in COVID-19. Repertoires were generated with immunoSEQ multiplex PCR, while TCRdb's copy carries only in-frame clones and drops some. The sample holds around 150,000 clones, about 80% seen once. Sequencing was done on a sample of peripheral blood. The source of these receptors is a man aged 50-59 years with acute or convalescent COVID-19.

The V and J genes are TRBV5-4 and TRBJ1-1; D might be TRBD1 (6 bases). With 4 bases removed from V and 2 bases from J, the gap between germline ends came to 15 bases. The CDR3 loop spans 15 amino acids. Germline V gene lookup returns CDR1 SGHNT and CDR2 YYREEE (reference sequence). The CDR3 sequence is CASSDPGTYNTEAFF. In DNA, the CDR3 is TGTGCCAGCAGCGATCCCGGGACATATAACACTGAAGCTTTCTTT.

This clone was counted once. This chain uses TRBV7-9 with TRBJ2-7; 9 bases are a match to TRBD1. The V gene's germline CDR1 is SEHNR and CDR2 FQNEAQ (reference sequence). CDR3 length equals 16 residues. V was pared by 4 bases and J by 1 base, with 8 bases of the junction left unmatched. For the CDR3, the DNA is TGTGCCAGCAGCTCCGAACAGGGGGCTAAGTCCTACGAGCAGTACGTC. This translates into CASSSEQGAKSYEQYV.

The table lists this clone with many counts. The chain employs TRBV10-3 and TRBJ2-2, with a tentative D call TRBD2 (5 bases). V lost 0 bases and J 7 bases, leaving 9 bases between the germline ends. CDR3 length: 14 residues. Germline loops: CDR1 ENHRY, CDR2 SYGVKD. The CDR3 region is CAISESYEGGELFF. Written as DNA, the CDR3 is TGTGCCATCAGTGAGTCGTATGAGGGCGGGGAGCTGTTTTTT.

The V gene is TRBV2, the J gene TRBJ1-2; 9 nucleotides match TRBD1. Germline assignment: CDR1 SNHLY and CDR2 FYNNEI. The CDR3 has 13 residues. The ends lost 9 bases at V and 5 bases at J; junction bases unmatched: 7. The CDR3 sequence: CASGRDREYGYTF. The CDR3 region has the DNA TGTGCCAGTGGACGGGACAGGGAGTATGGCTACACCTTC.

V gene TRBV7-8 combines with J gene TRBJ2-3, with D perhaps TRBD1 (5 bases). Trimming took 8 bases from V and 0 from J, leaving 12 bases between them. The CDR3 consists of 14 residues. Germline V gene lookup returns CDR1 SGHVS and CDR2 FQNEAQ. The CDR3 DNA sequence: TGTGCCAGCCAGACAGAGACTAGCACAGATACGCAGTATTTT. Translated, it gives CASQTETSTDTQYF. Together with reference TRBV7-8 and TRBJ2-3, the CDR3 gives the full variable domain: GAGVSQSPRYKVAKRGQDVALRCDPISGHVSLFWYQQALGQGPEFLTYFQNEAQLDKSGLPSDRFFAERPEGSVSTLKIQRTQQEDSAVYLCASQTETSTDTQYFGPGTRLTVL.

The CDR3 region is CASTLGTGKIGYTF. CDR3 in DNA: TGTGCCAGCACCCTAGGGACAGGAAAGATAGGCTACACCTTC. The chain has TRBV6-5 and TRBJ1-2, with 8 positions matching TRBD1. The V gene's germline CDR1 is MNHEY and CDR2 SVGAGI. This CDR3 is 14 amino acids long. J lost 8 bases, V lost 7 bases, and 12 bases had no gene match.

The J gene is TRBJ2-5, the V gene TRBV19; the D gene is possibly TRBD1 (6 bases). CDR3 size: 15 residues. The germline V gene encodes CDR1 LNHDA and CDR2 SQIVND (reference sequence). V was clipped by 6 bases and J by 4 bases, with 18 bases between them. For the CDR3, the DNA is TGTGCCAGTAGGGGACATCCGGGGAGTCTAGAGACCCAGTACTTC. Translated: CASRGHPGSLETQYF.

The rearrangement links TRBV10-3 to TRBJ1-5; no clear D gene. Trimming removed 7 bases from V and 5 bases from J, with 12 bases in between. CDR1 and CDR2 from the germline V gene are ENHRY and SYGVKD. The CDR3 consists of 13 residues. The DNA for the CDR3 is TGTGCCATCAAGTCGGACTCAGATCAGCCCCAGCATTTT. It codes for CAIKSDSDQPQHF.

The table lists this clone with a count of one. The chain carries TRBV5-1 and TRBJ1-2, with D tentatively TRBD1 (5 bases). CDR1 is SGHRS and CDR2 is YFSETQ in the germline V gene. V lost 3 bases to trimming and J lost 2 bases, with 11 bases between them. The CDR3 extends over 14 amino acids. The CDR3 DNA is TGCGCCAGCAGCTCGACAGATACCAACTATGGCTACACCTTC. Protein: CASSSTDTNYGYTF.

This chain uses TRBV27 with TRBJ2-7, with 7 bases identical to TRBD1. This CDR3 has 15 residues. In germline, CDR1 is MNHEY, CDR2 SMNVEV (reference sequence). Unmatched junction bases numbered 10, after V lost 6 bases and J lost 2 bases. This CDR3 is CASSPTGYGPYEQYF. In nucleotides, the CDR3 is TGTGCCAGCAGCCCGACAGGGTACGGTCCCTACGAGCAGTACTTC.

J is TRBJ2-7 and V is TRBV6-2 or TRBV6-3; D might be TRBD2 (6 bases). CDR3 length: 17 residues. V was pared by 5 bases and J by 6 bases, with 26 bases between. Germline V CDR1 and CDR2: MNHEY, SVGEGT. Written as DNA, the CDR3 is TGTGCCAGCAGTCCGCATAGGACCACGGGGGAAATGGGCGAGCAGTACGTC. Translation gives CASSPHRTTGEMGEQYV.

The V gene is TRBV5-6, the J gene TRBJ2-6, with D possibly being TRBD1 (6 bases). V lost 1 base to trimming and J lost 0 bases, with 14 bases between them. Germline assignment: CDR1 SGHDT and CDR2 YYEEEE. The CDR3 length is 18 residues. The CDR3 region has the DNA TGTGCCAGCAGCTTGACTGGAACAGGGACCTCTGGGGCCAACGTCCTGACTTTC. Protein: CASSLTGTGTSGANVLTF.

This clone has just a few counts. Other nucleotide sequences from this sample produce the same CDR3. The CDR3 protein is CASRLAGGPDTQYF. DNA of the CDR3: TGTGCCAGCCGACTAGCGGGGGGGCCAGATACGCAGTATTTT. The chain uses TRBV3-1 (or the pseudogene TRBV3-2) and TRBJ2-3; 14 nucleotides line up with TRBD2. This CDR3 region has 14 residues. The J segment lost 4 bases and the V segment lost 8 bases, leaving 2 bases of the junction unmatched. Germline CDR1 and CDR2: LGHDT and YNNKEL (reference sequence).

This clone has only a few counts. Distinct nucleotide sequences in the sample also encode this CDR3. The chain is built from TRBV2 and TRBJ1-1; 7 bases fit TRBD1. V lost 4 bases and J lost 1; bases outside the gene matches: 0. Looked up from germline, CDR1 is SNHLY and CDR2 is FYNNEI. This CDR3 region has 13 residues. The CDR3 protein is CASSGQGNTEAFF. The CDR3 region has the DNA TGTGCCAGCAGTGGACAGGGGAACACTGAAGCTTTCTTT.

The CDR3 DNA follows: TGTGCCAGCAGCTTAGAACGGGAGGTTCTTTCACCCCTCCACTTT. Amino acid sequence: CASSLEREVLSPLHF. The chain combines TRBV7-9 with TRBJ1-6; D is unclear. This CDR3 is built from 15 residues. Trimming pared 1 base from V and 9 bases from J, leaving 13 bases between. CDR1 and CDR2 (germline): SEHNR, FQNEAQ (reference sequence).

This clone has only a few counts. This same CDR3 is encoded by further DNA sequences in the sample. The chain uses TRBV18 and TRBJ1-6, with D tentatively TRBD1 (5 bases). CDR3 size: 15 residues. Trimming cost V 1 base and J 3 bases, with 7 bases left between them. CDR1 and CDR2 (germline): KGHSH, LQKENI. The CDR3 DNA sequence: TGTGCCAGCTCACCACTCGACAGCTATAATTCACCCCTCCACTTT. It specifies CASSPLDSYNSPLHF.

This chain connects TRBV29-1 to TRBJ1-5; D perhaps matches TRBD1 (6 bases). V was pared by 5 bases and J by 6 bases, with 14 bases between. This CDR3 is 13 amino acids long. Germline CDR1 is SQVTM and CDR2 is ANQGSEA. The CDR3 region has the DNA TGCAGCGTTATTACAGGGCTGGGTCAGCCCCAGCATTTT. It codes for CSVITGLGQPQHF.

J is TRBJ2-5 and V is TRBV10-2; 9 bases agree with TRBD2. J was trimmed by 1 base and V by 1 base; bases with no gene match: 7. The CDR3 loop spans 17 amino acids. Germline CDR1 and CDR2: WSHSY and SAAADI. The DNA of the CDR3 is TGCGCCAGCAGTGAGTGGCTAGCGGGGACCATCCAAGAGACCCAGTACTTC. Translation: CASSEWLAGTIQETQYF.

This chain uses TRBV11-2 with TRBJ2-7; 13 nucleotides match TRBD2. Trimming took 2 bases from V and 3 from J; bases not matched to a gene: 7. The CDR3 runs 17 residues. The V gene's germline CDR1 is SGHAT and CDR2 FQNNGV. The DNA of the CDR3 is TGTGCCAGCAGCTTACCCCCGACTAGCGGGGGGTACTACGAGCAGTACTTC. Its translation is CASSLPPTSGGYYEQYF.

The chain has TRBV19 and TRBJ1-1; 7 bases are shared with TRBD1. Germline values: CDR1 LNHDA, CDR2 SQIVND (reference sequence). The CDR3 is 14 amino acids. Unmatched junction bases numbered 2, after V lost 3 bases and J lost 1 base. The CDR3 DNA sequence: TGTGCCAGTAGTATGACAGGGTCGAACACTGAAGCTTTCTTT. Its translation: CASSMTGSNTEAFF.

CDR3 sequence (DNA): TGTGCCAGCAGCCCGGGATATAGCAATCAGCCCCAGCATTTT. It specifies CASSPGYSNQPQHF. The chain uses TRBV5-8 and TRBJ1-5; no reliable D call. Germline CDR1 reads SGHTS; CDR2 reads YDEGEE. The CDR3 is made up of 14 amino acids. The germline V and J ends were trimmed by 4 bases and 0 bases, with 8 bases remaining between them. Using reference TRBV5-8 and TRBJ1-5 for the parts outside the CDR3, the full variable domain is EAGVTQSPTHLIKTRGQQATLRCSPISGHTSVYWYQQALGLGLQFLLWYDEGEERNRGNFPPRFSGRQFPNYSSELNVNALELEDSALYLCASSPGYSNQPQHFGDGTRLSIL.

The genes are TRBV5-1 and TRBJ2-3; 9 bases match TRBD2. V was pared by 4 bases and J by 1 base, with 7 bases of the junction left unmatched. The germline gives CDR1 SGHRS, CDR2 YFSETQ. This CDR3 is 16 amino acids long. The CDR3 DNA follows: TGCGCCAGCAGCCCGACTTTAGCGGGGGGCACAGATACGCAGTATTTT. Translated: CASSPTLAGGTDTQYF.

This clone appeared a few times. This chain uses TRBV19 with TRBJ1-4; D uncertain. The germline CDR1 and CDR2 sequences are LNHDA and SQIVND (reference sequence). CDR3 length: 14 residues. V dropped 6 bases and J dropped 0 bases, with 8 bases sitting between them. The CDR3 DNA reads as TGTGCCAGTAGGGCCTTCGCAACTAATGAAAAACTGTTTTTT. Its translation: CASRAFATNEKLFF.

This clone has a single count. The V and J genes are TRBV9 and TRBJ1-5, with 7 bases matching TRBD1. The CDR3 runs 15 residues. The germline CDR1 and CDR2 sequences are SGDLS and YYNGEE. With 3 bases clipped from V and 3 bases from J, the junction kept 6 bases outside the gene matches. The CDR3 reads CASSGSGQINQPQHF. The CDR3, as DNA: TGTGCCAGCAGCGGATCGGGACAGATCAATCAGCCCCAGCATTTT.

This clone was counted a single time. The chain carries TRBV5-1 and TRBJ2-5, with D possibly TRBD1 on 6 matching bases. The germline CDR1 and CDR2 sequences are SGHRS and YFSETQ. V was shortened by 0 bases and J by 3 bases, with 12 bases between the two germline ends. The CDR3 contains 15 residues. CDR3: CASSLGGQLEETQYF. As DNA, the CDR3 is TGCGCCAGCAGCTTGGGAGGACAGTTAGAAGAGACCCAGTACTTC.

DNA for the CDR3: TGTGCCAGCAGTGATAACAGGGGTGATGAGCAGTTCTTC. It encodes CASSDNRGDEQFF. The chain carries TRBV6-1 and TRBJ2-1, with 7 bases fitting TRBD1. Unmatched junction bases numbered 4, after V lost 3 bases and J lost 8 bases. Germline V gene data show CDR1 as MNHNS and CDR2 as SASEGT. CDR3 size: 13 residues.

V usage is TRBV7-8 and J usage is TRBJ1-1; TRBD1 is a possible D gene (6 bases). V was pared by 3 bases and J by 7 bases, with 12 bases between. The CDR3 has 13 residues. Germline V gives CDR1 SGHVS, CDR2 FQNEAQ. This CDR3 is CASSLSRGREAFF. The CDR3 nucleotides are TGTGCCAGCAGCTTGAGCAGGGGCCGTGAAGCTTTCTTT.

This clone has only one observation. The chain has TRBV10-3 and TRBJ2-7, with TRBD2 matching 8 bases. The CDR3 has 14 amino acids. Germline V CDR1 and CDR2: ENHRY, SYGVKD. J was trimmed by 2 bases and V by 3 bases; bases with no gene match: 3. CDR3 bases: TGTGCCATCAGTGATTTGCGGGGGGCCTACGAGCAGTACTTC. Translated, it gives CAISDLRGAYEQYF.

This clone was observed a few times. The chain combines TRBV10-3 with TRBJ1-5, with a tentative D call TRBD1 (6 bases). The CDR3 totals 14 residues. Trimming removed 3 bases from V and 4 bases from J, with 10 bases in between. CDR1 is ENHRY, CDR2 SYGVKD, per germline. CDR3 coding DNA: TGTGCCATCAGTGACCAACAGGGAAATCAGCCCCAGCATTTT. This codes for CAISDQQGNQPQHF.